These 7 T cell receptor beta chains share one sample of origin, sequenced in a study of blood T cells in healthy people across ages. A second about 6 to 12 cycle PCR used barcoded and J-beta primers. TCRdb itself ran the 5' RACE reads through MiXCR, one entry per CDR3 protein. The top ten hold more than 8.5% of the sample, which has hundreds of thousands of distinct CDR3 sequences, 25% seen once. This same sample was also part of a study on T cells of mothers and their children.

The specimen sequenced was blood. These receptors came from a boy between 10 and 17 years old in good health.

The chain recombines TRBV29-1 with TRBJ1-2; unclear D gene. V lost 1 base, J lost 3 bases, and 9 bases lay in between. This CDR3 contains 13 residues. Germline V CDR1 and CDR2: SQVTM, ANQGSEA. This chain's CDR3 is CSVEGEAYYGYTF. CDR3 coding DNA: TGCAGCGTTGAAGGAGAAGCTTACTATGGCTACACCTTC.

This chain links TRBV5-5 with TRBJ2-5; TRBD1 matches 8 bases. The DNA matches TRBJ2-7 better at its end, which makes the J call doubtful. Germline CDR1 and CDR2: SGHKS and YYEKEE (reference sequence). The CDR3 is 16 amino acids. The CDR3 DNA reads TGTGCCAGCAGCGCACGGACAGGGCACATCTACTACGAGCAGTACTTC. It codes for CASSARTGHIYYEQYF.

The chain couples TRBV29-1 to TRBJ2-3; 8 bases agree with TRBD2. Germline V gene data show CDR1 as SQVTM and CDR2 as ANQGSEA. CDR3 length: 15 amino acids. The V and J ends lost 1 base and 5 bases, in that order; junction bases with no gene match: 8. The CDR3 DNA is TGCAGCGTTGAAGGCTTAGCGGGATGGGGAGATACGCAGTATTTT. Translated: CSVEGLAGWGDTQYF.

The chain is built from TRBV21-1 and TRBJ2-7. TRBV21-1 corresponds to a pseudogene. The CDR3 runs to 12 residues. CDR3 sequence: CASSGWVYEQYF. Here the CDR3 DNA reads TGTGCCAGCAGCGGGTGGGTCTACGAGCAGTACTTC.

This clonotype was found a few times. This chain uses TRBV5-1 with TRBJ2-4; D is possibly TRBD1 (6 bases). The CDR3 covers 12 residues. The germline V gene encodes CDR1 SGHRS and CDR2 YFSETQ. Trimming left V 3 bases short and J 6 bases short, with 7 bases between. The CDR3 DNA reads as TGCGCCAGCAGCTCACAGGGAAACATTCAGTACTTC. It is translated as CASSSQGNIQYF.

This clonotype occurred a few times. The genes are TRBV10-3 and TRBJ2-1, with 8 bases aligning to TRBD2. Germline loops: CDR1 ENHRY, CDR2 SYGVKD. This CDR3 contains 14 residues. V shed 2 bases, J shed 3 bases, and the junction held 0 bases outside the gene matches. The CDR3 sequence is CAISERGGYNEQFF. In DNA, the CDR3 is TGTGCCATCAGTGAGCGGGGGGGCTACAATGAGCAGTTCTTC.

CDR3 nucleotides: TGCAGTGCTAGAGGGGAACTAGGAGAGACCCAGTACTTC. Protein sequence: CSARGELGETQYF. The V and J genes are TRBV20-1 and TRBJ2-5, with D perhaps matching TRBD2 (5 bases). Trimming took 1 base from V and 4 from J, leaving 10 bases between them. The CDR3 runs to 13 residues. CDR1 is DFQATT and CDR2 is SNEGSKA in the germline V gene (reference sequence).